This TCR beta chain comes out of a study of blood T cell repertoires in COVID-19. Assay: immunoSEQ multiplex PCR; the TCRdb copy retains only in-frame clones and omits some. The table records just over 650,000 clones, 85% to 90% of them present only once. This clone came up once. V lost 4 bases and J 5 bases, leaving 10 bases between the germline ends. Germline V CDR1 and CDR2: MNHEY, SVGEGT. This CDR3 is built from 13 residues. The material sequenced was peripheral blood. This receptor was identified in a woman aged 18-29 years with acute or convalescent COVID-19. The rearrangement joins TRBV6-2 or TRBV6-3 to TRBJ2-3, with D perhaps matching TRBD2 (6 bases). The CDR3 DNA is TGTGCCAGCAGTTTGGGTAGCGGAGATACGCAGTATTTT. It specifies CASSLGSGDTQYF.